This is a list of T cell receptor beta chains from one sample in a study of cytotoxic CD8 clonotypes in ibrutinib-treated CLL. The table came from immunoSEQ multiplex PCR; TCRdb's copy has only in-frame clones and leaves some out. This table holds about 140,000 clones, around 82% found once. Sample: PBMCs, taken after 36 months of ibrutinib treatment. These receptors were taken from a human donor with chronic lymphocytic leukemia. Both conserved end residues are trimmed from each CDR3. Only part of the rows carry a size: once, few, many, or a class if the clone is expanded.

V gene,clone size,CDR3 protein
TRBV6-5,NA,ASSYGPQNIQY
TRBV7-9,NA,ASARGDTQY
TRBV5-6,NA,ASSTTPGSSYNSPLH
TRBV4-1,once,ASSRGRQNYGYT
TRBV7-9,NA,ASSLGLPGTEAF
TRBV5-6,NA,ASTPIKAYGYT
TRBV27,NA,ASSLFIGAEAF
TRBV28,NA,ASSFRLALAKNIQY
TRBV10-1,few,ASSSGGQVYEQY
TRBV5-6,NA,ASSWTAPTDTQY
TRBV5-4,NA,ASSLALRGGSDTQY
TRBV13,NA,ASSHRDRGFEQY
TRBV5-4,NA,ASSSRTAGRETQY
TRBV6-5,NA,ASSVSGEVAF